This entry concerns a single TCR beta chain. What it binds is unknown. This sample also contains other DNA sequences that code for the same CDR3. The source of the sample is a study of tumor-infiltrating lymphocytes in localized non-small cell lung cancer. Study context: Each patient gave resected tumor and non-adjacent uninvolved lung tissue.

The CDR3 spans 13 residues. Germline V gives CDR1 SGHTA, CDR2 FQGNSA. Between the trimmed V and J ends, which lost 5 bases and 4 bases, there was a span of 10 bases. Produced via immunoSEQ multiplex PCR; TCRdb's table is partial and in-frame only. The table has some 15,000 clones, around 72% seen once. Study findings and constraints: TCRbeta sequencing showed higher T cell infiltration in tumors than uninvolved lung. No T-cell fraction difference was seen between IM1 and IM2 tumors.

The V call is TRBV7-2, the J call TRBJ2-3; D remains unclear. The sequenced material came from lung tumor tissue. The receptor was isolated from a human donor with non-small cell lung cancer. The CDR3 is CASSPLSPDTQYF. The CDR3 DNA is TGTGCCAGCAGCCCTTTGAGTCCAGATACGCAGTATTTT. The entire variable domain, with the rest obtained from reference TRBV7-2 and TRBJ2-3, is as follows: GAGVSQSPSNKVTEKGKDVELRCDPISGHTALYWYRQSLGQGLEFLIYFQGNSAPDKSGLPSDRFSAERTGGSVSTLTIQRTQQEDSAVYLCASSPLSPDTQYFGPGTRLTVL.